Shown below are 15 T cell receptor beta chains from a single sample sequenced in a study of graft-versus-host responses after intestinal transplantation (dated by TCRdb to the early 2020s). Reading the label with the study, this specimen's time point is: cells obtained before transplantation from donor or recipient. No antigen is known for these receptors. Library method: the immunoSEQ multiplex PCR assay. TCRdb mirrors the immuneACCESS table, restricted to in-frame sequences. Some clones are absent from its copies; in checked studies, under half trace to an unresolved V gene, and the reason for the others is unknown. This sample comprises over 100,000 clones, around nine tenths of them detected only once. The ten largest account for under 0.3% of the sample. Sequencing used unstimulated CD4+ T cells sorted from spleen or lymph node cells, obtained before transplant. These receptors all stem from a human donor who was the organ donor for an intestinal transplant.

The rearrangement links TRBV30 to TRBJ1-4; D is undetermined. This CDR3 has 13 residues. Trimming left V 3 bases short and J 7 bases short, with 12 bases between. Germline V gene sequence: CDR1 GTSNPN, CDR2 SVGIG (reference sequence). The CDR3 DNA sequence: TGTGCCTGGAGGTTGAAGGGAGCTGAAAAACTGTTTTTT. As protein: CAWRLKGAEKLFF.

This sequence joins TRBV9 and TRBJ1-2; no clear D gene. Deletions cut 0 bases from V and 5 bases from J, with 11 bases between. From germline, CDR1 is SGDLS and CDR2 YYNGEE. This CDR3 comprises 14 residues. The CDR3 here is CASSVAPQSYGYTF. CDR3 bases: TGTGCCAGCAGCGTAGCTCCCCAGTCTTATGGCTACACCTTC.

The chain recombines TRBV14 with TRBJ2-5; TRBD1 is a possible D gene (5 bases). The CDR3 is made up of 14 amino acids. V was clipped by 1 base and J by 2 bases, with 8 bases between them. Per germline, CDR1 SGHDN and CDR2 FVKESK. CDR3 sequence: CASSQGQLQETQYF. CDR3 in DNA: TGTGCCAGCAGCCAAGGACAGCTACAAGAGACCCAGTACTTC.

The chain uses TRBV7-9 and TRBJ1-1; D gene ambiguous. The CDR3 spans 15 residues. Trimming took 5 bases from V and 2 from J, leaving 15 bases between them. The germline V gene has CDR1 SEHNR and CDR2 FQNEAQ (reference sequence). The CDR3 region has the DNA TGTGCCAGCAGCCTAAGACGGGATGGAAACACTGAAGCTTTCTTT. Protein: CASSLRRDGNTEAFF.

The rearrangement joins TRBV6-5 to TRBJ1-2, with unresolved D. CDR1 and CDR2 (germline): MNHEY, SVGAGI. Trimming cost V 5 bases and J 4 bases, with 8 bases left between them. The CDR3 is made up of 12 amino acids. The CDR3 reads CASSRSPYGYTF. The CDR3 DNA reads as TGTGCCAGCAGTCGATCCCCCTATGGCTACACCTTC.

The chain has TRBV30 and TRBJ2-5; D not resolved. V was cut by 3 bases and J by 5 bases, with 16 bases left in between. The germline gives CDR1 GTSNPN, CDR2 SVGIG (reference sequence). The CDR3 spans 14 residues. This CDR3 is CAWSVQPPPETQYF. The DNA for the CDR3 is TGTGCCTGGAGCGTACAACCGCCTCCGGAGACCCAGTACTTC.

The rearrangement links TRBV2 to TRBJ2-1; D uncertain. CDR3 length: 11 residues. V was trimmed by 2 bases and J by 8 bases, leaving 4 bases between them. The germline gives CDR1 SNHLY, CDR2 FYNNEI. This CDR3 is CASSERDEQFF. The CDR3 DNA reads TGTGCCAGCAGTGAAAGGGATGAGCAGTTCTTC.

The J gene is TRBJ1-2, the V gene TRBV6-5, with 7 bases fitting TRBD1. Trimming cost V 5 bases and J 7 bases; bases outside gene matches: 4. CDR1 MNHEY and CDR2 SVGAGI come from the germline V gene. This CDR3 contains 12 residues. CDR3 sequence reads: CASSDRVRGYTF. CDR3 coding DNA: TGTGCCAGCAGTGACAGGGTCCGTGGCTACACCTTC.

The chain recombines TRBV5-1 with TRBJ2-1; TRBD2 matches at 7 bases. J lost 7 bases, V lost 1 base, and 8 bases had no gene match. This CDR3 region has 15 residues. Germline V gene sequence: CDR1 SGHRS, CDR2 YFSETQ. CDR3 coding DNA: TGCGCCAGCAGCTTGCTCGCAGGGAGGGGTAATGAGCAGTTCTTC. This encodes CASSLLAGRGNEQFF.

The chain carries TRBV6-1 and TRBJ2-7, with D possibly TRBD1 on 5 matching bases. This CDR3 comprises 14 residues. Germline V gene lookup returns CDR1 MNHNS and CDR2 SASEGT. Between the trimmed V and J ends, which lost 0 bases and 4 bases, there was a span of 10 bases. The CDR3 here is CASSEAGQTYEQYF. CDR3 nucleotide sequence: TGTGCCAGCAGTGAAGCGGGGCAGACATACGAGCAGTACTTC.

The gene calls are TRBV30 and TRBJ1-2; TRBD1 aligns across 7 bases. Looked up from germline, CDR1 is GTSNPN and CDR2 is SVGIG (reference sequence). This CDR3 has 14 amino acids. Trimming took 2 bases from V and 8 from J; bases not matched to a gene: 11. CDR3 sequence (DNA): TGTGCCTGGAGTCCCCGACAGGGATATTACGGCTACACCTTC. Residues: CAWSPRQGYYGYTF. Based on the CDR3 plus reference TRBV30 and TRBJ1-2, the full variable domain is SQTIHQWPATLVQPVGSPLSLECTVEGTSNPNLYWYRQAAGRGLQLLFYSVGIGQISSEVPQNLSASRPQDRQFILSSKKLLLSDSGFYLCAWSPRQGYYGYTFGSGTRLTVV.

V and J are TRBV21-1 and TRBJ2-5; the table assigns TRBD2, which was not confirmed against the DNA. TRBV21-1 is a pseudogene segment. This CDR3 is 17 amino acids long. The CDR3 region has the DNA TGTGCCAGCAGCAAAATTCGCGGACTAGCGGGAGTAGAGACCCAGTACTTC. Translated, it gives CASSKIRGLAGVETQYF.

The gene calls are TRBV11-2 and TRBJ2-2, with no clear D. The CDR3 runs 13 residues. Trimming removed 5 bases from V and 5 bases from J, with 9 bases in between. Looked up from germline, CDR1 is SGHAT and CDR2 is FQNNGV. This chain's CDR3 is CASSPVRTGELFF. The CDR3 DNA reads TGTGCCAGCAGCCCCGTAAGAACCGGGGAGCTGTTTTTT.

The rearrangement uses TRBV29-1 and TRBJ1-1; no clear D. The germline CDR1 and CDR2 sequences are SQVTM and ANQGSEA. CDR3 size: 13 residues. V dropped 7 bases and J dropped 5 bases, with 17 bases sitting between them. CDR3 sequence (DNA): TGCAGCGCCCTCCGCCTAGTGGGGACTGAAGCTTTCTTT. The encoded protein is CSALRLVGTEAFF.

This clone was seen only a few times. The rearrangement joins TRBV29-1 to TRBJ1-4; D gene unclear. The CDR3 has 12 amino acids. Germline lookup yields CDR1 SQVTM and CDR2 ANQGSEA. V lost 5 bases and J 0 bases, leaving 4 bases between the germline ends. The CDR3 DNA is TGCAGCGTTCGGGCAACTAATGAAAAACTGTTTTTT. Translation gives CSVRATNEKLFF.